Presented here are 25 T cell receptor beta chains from one specimen sequenced in a study of blood T cell repertoires in COVID-19. Using immunoSEQ multiplex PCR, the repertoire was profiled, and TCRdb retains in-frame clones only, with some absent. The data hold about 140,000 clones, with more than 65% observed a single time. The material sequenced was peripheral blood. These receptors were collected from a human donor in a cohort sampled during active COVID-19.

The chain couples TRBV10-3 to TRBJ2-1; TRBD2 matches 12 bases. The CDR3 covers 14 residues. Germline V gene data show CDR1 as ENHRY and CDR2 as SYGVKD. Trimming at V came to 9 bases and at J to 4 bases, leaving 4 bases not matched to a gene. Here the CDR3 reads CAISGTSGYNEQFF. For the CDR3, the DNA is TGTGCCATTAGCGGGACTAGCGGGTACAATGAGCAGTTCTTC.

The rearrangement links TRBV2 to TRBJ1-4; TRBD1 might be the D (5 bases). The CDR3 is 14 amino acids. With 1 base removed from V and 9 bases from J, the gap between germline ends came to 12 bases. Germline values: CDR1 SNHLY, CDR2 FYNNEI. Written as DNA, the CDR3 is TGTGCCAGCAGTGAAGATCGGGGGACCAAAAAACTGTTTTTT. It is translated as CASSEDRGTKKLFF.

The chain recombines TRBV5-5 with TRBJ2-7, with 12 bases identical to TRBD2. Germline lookup yields CDR1 SGHKS and CDR2 YYEKEE (reference sequence). Trimming removed 4 bases from V and 4 bases from J; junction bases left unmatched: 9. The CDR3 covers 16 residues. The CDR3 reads CASSLKPGLAGYEQYF. CDR3 in DNA: TGTGCCAGCAGCCTCAAACCGGGACTAGCGGGTTACGAGCAGTACTTC.

Concerning this clone itself: Other DNA sequences within the sample encode an identical CDR3. The gene calls are TRBV7-9 and TRBJ1-3; 7 nucleotides match TRBD1. V lost 5 bases to trimming and J lost 2 bases; unmatched junction nucleotides: 3. Germline CDR1 SEHNR, CDR2 FQNEAQ (reference sequence). This CDR3 is built from 14 residues. The CDR3 DNA sequence: TGTGCCAGCAGCCTCGGACAGGCTGGAAACACCATATATTTT. It codes for CASSLGQAGNTIYF. Together with reference TRBV7-9 and TRBJ1-3, the CDR3 gives the full variable domain: DTGVSQNPRHKITKRGQNVTFRCDPISEHNRLYWYRQTLGQGPEFLTYFQNEAQLEKSRLLSDRFSAERPKGSFSTLEIQRTEQGDSAMYLCASSLGQAGNTIYFGEGSWLTVV.

The CDR3 coding sequence is TGTGCCAGCAGCGACGCGGGTGGAGCTAATGAAAAACTGTTTTTT. Its protein product is CASSDAGGANEKLFF. This chain connects TRBV5-4 to TRBJ1-4, with unresolved D. The CDR3 spans 15 residues. In germline, CDR1 is SGHNT, CDR2 YYREEE (reference sequence). Trimming took off 4 bases at V and 3 bases at J, with 13 bases between the two ends.

DNA of the CDR3: TGTGCCAGCAGCGGGGGGGCAGTAGTTCAGCCCCAGCATTTT. Its protein product is CASSGGAVVQPQHF. The rearrangement uses TRBV21-1 and TRBJ1-5. TRBV21-1 is shown as a pseudogene. The CDR3 consists of 14 residues.

The genes are TRBV27 and TRBJ2-3; possibly TRBD1 for D (6 bases). V lost 5 bases and J 2 bases, leaving 14 bases between the germline ends. CDR1 MNHEY and CDR2 SMNVEV come from the germline V gene (reference sequence). The CDR3 spans 15 residues. The CDR3: CASSIQQGNTDTQYF. In DNA, the CDR3 is TGTGCCAGCAGTATCCAACAGGGTAACACAGATACGCAGTATTTT.

The gene calls are TRBV5-8 and TRBJ2-7, with D possibly TRBD1 on 6 matching bases. This CDR3 is 15 amino acids long. Germline assignment: CDR1 SGHTS and CDR2 YDEGEE. V lost 4 bases and J 0 bases, leaving 14 bases between the germline ends. CDR3 bases: TGTGCCAGCAGCCATGGGACACTCAGCTCCTACGAGCAGTACTTC. It translates to CASSHGTLSSYEQYF.

The genes are TRBV25-1 and TRBJ1-4; D not resolved. Germline CDR1 MGHDK, CDR2 SYGVNS. V lost 6 bases and J 5 bases, leaving 13 bases between the germline ends. The CDR3 totals 14 residues. The CDR3 loop reads CASSPRGINEKLFF. In nucleotides, the CDR3 is TGTGCCAGCAGCCCGAGAGGGATAAATGAAAAACTGTTTTTT.

The chain's CDR3 is CASSPGGGATEAFF. DNA of the CDR3: TGTGCCAGCAGTCCCGGGGGTGGGGCGACTGAAGCTTTCTTT. The rearrangement links TRBV2 to TRBJ1-1, with D possibly being TRBD1 (5 bases). The CDR3 consists of 14 residues. V was pared by 5 bases and J by 5 bases, with 15 bases between. The germline V gene encodes CDR1 SNHLY and CDR2 FYNNEI. Full variable domain (missing parts from reference TRBV2 and TRBJ1-1): EPEVTQTPSHQVTQMGQEVILRCVPISNHLYFYWYRQILGQKVEFLVSFYNNEISEKSEIFDDQFSVERPDGSNFTLKIRSTKLEDSAMYFCASSPGGGATEAFFGQGTRLTVV.

The sample holds one count of this clone. The DNA for the CDR3 is TGTGCCAGCAGCTTTCCCCGCGGCGGTAGCGGGGGGACAGATACGCAGTATTTT. Protein product: CASSFPRGGSGGTDTQYF. The V and J genes are TRBV7-9 and TRBJ2-3, with TRBD2 matching 10 bases. Per germline, CDR1 SEHNR and CDR2 FQNEAQ (reference sequence). The J segment lost 3 bases and the V segment lost 3 bases, leaving 12 bases of the junction unmatched. The CDR3 covers 18 residues.

This CDR3 is CASSLVGERSTEAFF. The CDR3 region has the DNA TGCGCCAGCAGCTTGGTTGGGGAGCGGAGCACTGAAGCTTTCTTT. J is TRBJ1-1 and V is TRBV5-1; D call uncertain. Germline CDR1 and CDR2: SGHRS and YFSETQ. This CDR3 spans 15 amino acids. The V gene lost 0 bases and the J gene lost 4 bases, with 13 bases spanning the gap.

The rearrangement joins TRBV4-1 to TRBJ2-3, with TRBD2 matching over 9 bases. V lost 4 bases and J lost 2; bases outside the gene matches: 1. The CDR3 is 14 amino acids. Germline lookup yields CDR1 MGHRA and CDR2 YSYEKL. The CDR3 sequence: CASSRGLATDTQYF. CDR3 coding DNA: TGCGCCAGCAGCCGGGGACTAGCCACAGATACGCAGTATTTT.

The V call is TRBV12-3 or TRBV12-4, the J call TRBJ2-7, with D possibly TRBD1 on 6 matching bases. CDR3 length equals 13 residues. Trimming took off 6 bases at V and 4 bases at J, with 13 bases between the two ends. CDR3 DNA sequence: TGTGCCAGCAGAGCCTCAGGGACATACGAGCAGTACTTC. Protein sequence: CASRASGTYEQYF.

V and J are TRBV24-1 and TRBJ1-2, with TRBD1 matching over 9 bases. The V gene's germline CDR1 is KGHDR and CDR2 SFDVKD. The CDR3 runs to 18 residues. V lost 3 bases, J lost 0 bases, and 10 bases stayed unmatched. The CDR3 DNA reads as TGTGCCACCAGTGATGTACCGGGACAGGGAAGAGCTAACTATGGCTACACCTTC. Encoded protein: CATSDVPGQGRANYGYTF.

CDR3 amino acids: CASSYRPAQSYTF. CDR3 nucleotides: TGTGCCAGCAGTTACCGCCCAGCACAGAGCTACACCTTC. The rearrangement joins TRBV6-5 to TRBJ1-2; D is undetermined. The CDR3 length is 13 residues. The ends were cut back, 2 bases at V and 9 bases at J, with 13 bases in the middle. From germline, CDR1 is MNHEY and CDR2 SVGAGI.

This sequence joins TRBV6-2 or TRBV6-3 and TRBJ2-3; TRBD1 is a possible D gene (5 bases). The V end was cut by 3 bases, the J end by 4 bases, with 11 bases between. This CDR3 is built from 14 residues. CDR1 is MNHEY and CDR2 is SVGEGT in the germline V gene. The CDR3 protein is CASSYSTGSDTQYF. The CDR3 DNA is TGTGCCAGCAGTTATTCAACAGGATCAGATACGCAGTATTTT.

V and J are TRBV7-9 and TRBJ2-3; 8 positions agree with TRBD2. V shed 5 bases and J 4 bases; nucleotides not matched to a gene: 20. This CDR3 is 19 amino acids long. Germline V lookup: CDR1 SEHNR, CDR2 FQNEAQ (reference sequence). CDR3 sequence reads: CASSPTGGWRGVISDTQYF. CDR3 DNA sequence: TGTGCCAGCAGCCCGACTGGAGGGTGGCGGGGGGTGATCTCAGATACGCAGTATTTT.

The rearrangement links TRBV28 to TRBJ1-2, with TRBD1 matching 7 bases. V was pared by 6 bases and J by 8 bases, with 9 bases of the junction left unmatched. The length of the CDR3 is 13 residues. Germline values: CDR1 MDHEN, CDR2 SYDVKM. The CDR3 region has the DNA TGTGCCAGCAGGATGATGACAGGGCGAGGCTACACCTTC. Translated: CASRMMTGRGYTF.

The V gene is TRBV7-2, the J gene TRBJ2-2, with D perhaps matching TRBD2 (6 bases). The CDR3 runs to 15 residues. Trimming took 8 bases from V and 7 from J, leaving 20 bases between them. The germline CDR1 and CDR2 sequences are SGHTA and FQGNSA. The CDR3 here is CASQYGGRTGGELFF. The DNA for the CDR3 is TGTGCCAGCCAGTACGGGGGAAGGACGGGCGGGGAGCTGTTTTTT.

The chain's CDR3 is CASLPRQSQETQYF. The CDR3 region has the DNA TGTGCCAGCCTCCCACGACAGTCGCAAGAGACCCAGTACTTC. The gene calls are TRBV21-1 and TRBJ2-5; the DNA was not compared with TRBD1, the D call given in the table. TRBV21-1 is marked as a pseudogene. This CDR3 is built from 14 residues.

This clone was detected a few times. The chain employs TRBV24-1 and TRBJ2-3; D remains unclear. The CDR3 loop spans 16 amino acids. The V and J ends lost 4 bases and 0 bases respectively, with 13 bases between them. Per germline, CDR1 KGHDR and CDR2 SFDVKD. The CDR3 DNA reads TGTGCCACCAGTGACCTCCTCAAGGAGAGCACAGATACGCAGTATTTT. Its protein product is CATSDLLKESTDTQYF.

The chain has TRBV12-5 and TRBJ2-1; possibly TRBD2 for D (5 bases). This CDR3 spans 15 amino acids. Germline CDR1 is LGHNT and CDR2 is FRNRAP. Trimming stripped 6 bases from V and 2 bases from J, with 14 bases between. The CDR3, as DNA: TGTGCTAGTGGCGCTACTAGTCGCGCCTACAATGAGCAGTTCTTC. Its translation: CASGATSRAYNEQFF.

V usage is TRBV29-1 and J usage is TRBJ1-3; D call uncertain. This CDR3 is built from 13 residues. V was clipped by 3 bases and J by 0 bases, with 6 bases between them. Per the germline V gene, CDR1 is SQVTM and CDR2 is ANQGSEA. CDR3 nucleotides: TGCAGCGTTGAGGAGGGCTCTGGAAACACCATATATTTT. Its protein is CSVEEGSGNTIYF.

The chain couples TRBV11-2 to TRBJ2-7; 9 positions match TRBD2. The CDR3 totals 17 residues. V was clipped by 2 bases and J by 5 bases; unmatched bases: 13. Germline V gene sequence: CDR1 SGHAT, CDR2 FQNNGV. The CDR3 DNA reads TGTGCCAGCAGCTTATTTCGTGGGCCTAGCGGGACCCACGAGCAGTACTTC. Translating gives CASSLFRGPSGTHEQYF. The full variable domain, its missing parts supplied by reference TRBV11-2 and TRBJ2-7, is EAGVAQSPRYKIIEKRQSVAFWCNPISGHATLYWYQQILGQGPKLLIQFQNNGVVDDSQLPKDRFSAERLKGVDSTLKIQPAKLEDSAVYLCASSLFRGPSGTHEQYFGPGTRLTVT.